The clone carrying this T cell receptor beta chain has at least ten counts. The data stem from a study of blood T cells in healthy people across ages. Using a J-beta primer mix together with a sample-barcoded 5' primer, a second PCR was run for about 6 to 12 cycles. MiXCR, applied by TCRdb to the 5' RACE reads, yields one record per CDR3 protein. The data hold about 830,000 distinct CDR3 sequences, with roughly 50% observed a single time. This CDR3 is 16 amino acids long. CDR1 and CDR2 from the germline V gene are SGHTA and FQGNSA. V lost 5 bases, J lost 2 bases, and 18 bases lay in between. V is TRBV7-2 and J is TRBJ2-5, with D tentatively TRBD1 (7 bases). The source of this sequence is a man aged 25-45 years in good health. Input material: blood. The CDR3 reads CASSPRQGGIQETQYF. The CDR3 region has the DNA TGTGCCAGCAGCCCAAGACAGGGCGGGATTCAAGAGACCCAGTACTTC.